The T cell receptor beta chain described here comes from a study of blood T cell repertoires in COVID-19. At the level of the study: Sites across the United States, Italy and Spain contributed samples from acute and convalescent COVID-19.

V lost 2 bases, J lost 3 bases, and 14 bases lay in between. CDR1 SGHTA and CDR2 FQGTGA come from the germline V gene. The CDR3 is 15 amino acids. Recruitment covered 25 or so US areas and drew participants whose ages spanned roughly 18 to 100 years. How the authors handled the data: Estimation of nucleated cell counts was performed using reference gene primer amplification. Sequencing used immunoSEQ multiplex PCR; TCRdb keeps in-frame clones, though not all of them. V, J and clone size are those of that table, while D and trimming were read from the DNA. This repertoire shows 250,000 to 300,000 clones, about 90% found once; its top ten account for around 1.3%.

The source of this sequence is a human donor in a cohort exposed to, infected with or recovered from COVID-19 (not recorded which). The donor label of this sample is uncertain. The sequenced sample was PBMCs or T cells enriched from blood (not recorded which). The rearrangement links TRBV7-3 to TRBJ2-7; a weak D match, TRBD2 (7 bases). CDR3 DNA: TGTGCCAGCAGCTTACGGGGGGACAAGGACTACGAGCAGTACTTC. It encodes CASSLRGDKDYEQYF.